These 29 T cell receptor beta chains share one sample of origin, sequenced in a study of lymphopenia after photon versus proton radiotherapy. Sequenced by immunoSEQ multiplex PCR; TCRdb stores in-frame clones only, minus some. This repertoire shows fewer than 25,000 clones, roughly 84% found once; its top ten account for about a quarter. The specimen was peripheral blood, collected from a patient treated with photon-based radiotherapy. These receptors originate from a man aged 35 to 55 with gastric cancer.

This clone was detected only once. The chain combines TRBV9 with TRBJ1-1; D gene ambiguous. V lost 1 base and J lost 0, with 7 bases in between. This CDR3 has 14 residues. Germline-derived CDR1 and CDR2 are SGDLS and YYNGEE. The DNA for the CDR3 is TGTGCCAGCAGCGTATTGGCTGTGAACACTGAAGCTTTCTTT. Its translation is CASSVLAVNTEAFF.

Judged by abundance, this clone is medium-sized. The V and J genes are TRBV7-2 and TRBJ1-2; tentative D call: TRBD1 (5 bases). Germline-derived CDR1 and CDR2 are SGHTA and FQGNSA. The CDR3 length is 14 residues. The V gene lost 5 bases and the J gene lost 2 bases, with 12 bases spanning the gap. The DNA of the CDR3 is TGTGCCAGCAGCCAACCCCGGGACAACTATGGCTACACCTTC. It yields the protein CASSQPRDNYGYTF. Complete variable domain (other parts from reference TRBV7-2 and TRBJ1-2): GAGVSQSPSNKVTEKGKDVELRCDPISGHTALYWYRQSLGQGLEFLIYFQGNSAPDKSGLPSDRFSAERTGGSVSTLTIQRTQQEDSAVYLCASSQPRDNYGYTFGSGTRLTVV.

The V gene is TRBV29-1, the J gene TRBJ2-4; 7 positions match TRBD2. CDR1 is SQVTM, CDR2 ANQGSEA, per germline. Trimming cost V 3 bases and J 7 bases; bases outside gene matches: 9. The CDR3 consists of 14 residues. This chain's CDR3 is CSVEIAGKGNIQYF. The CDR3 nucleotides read TGCAGCGTTGAGATAGCGGGCAAGGGGAACATTCAGTACTTC.

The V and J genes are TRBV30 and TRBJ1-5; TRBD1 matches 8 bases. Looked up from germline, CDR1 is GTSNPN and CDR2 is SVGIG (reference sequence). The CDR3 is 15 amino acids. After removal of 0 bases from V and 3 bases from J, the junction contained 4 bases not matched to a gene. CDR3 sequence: CAWSVRTGYNQPQHF. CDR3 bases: TGTGCCTGGAGTGTAAGGACAGGGTACAATCAGCCCCAGCATTTT.

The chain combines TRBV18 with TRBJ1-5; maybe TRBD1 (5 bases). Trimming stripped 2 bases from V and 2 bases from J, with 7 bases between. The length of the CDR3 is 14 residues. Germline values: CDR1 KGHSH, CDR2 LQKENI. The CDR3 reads CASSPGRGNQPQHF. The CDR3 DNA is TGTGCCAGCTCACCAGGCAGGGGCAATCAGCCCCAGCATTTT.

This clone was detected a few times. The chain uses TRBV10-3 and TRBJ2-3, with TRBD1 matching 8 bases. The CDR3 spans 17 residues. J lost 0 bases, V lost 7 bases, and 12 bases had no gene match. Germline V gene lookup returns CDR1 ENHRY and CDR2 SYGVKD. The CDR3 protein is CAITRDRFTSSTDTQYF. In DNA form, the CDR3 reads TGTGCCATCACCCGGGACAGGTTCACTTCTAGCACAGATACGCAGTATTTT.

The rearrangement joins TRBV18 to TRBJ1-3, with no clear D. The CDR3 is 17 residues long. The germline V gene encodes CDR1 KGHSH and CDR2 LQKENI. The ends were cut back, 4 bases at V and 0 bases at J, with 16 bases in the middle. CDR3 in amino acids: CASSRFLEPDSGNTIYF. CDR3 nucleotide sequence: TGTGCCAGCTCACGGTTTCTGGAACCCGACTCTGGAAACACCATATATTTT. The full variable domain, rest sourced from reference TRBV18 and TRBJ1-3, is NAGVMQNPRHLVRRRGQEARLRCSPMKGHSHVYWYRQLPEEGLKFMVYLQKENIIDESGMPKERFSAEFPKEGPSILRIQQVVRGDSAAYFCASSRFLEPDSGNTIYFGEGSWLTVV.

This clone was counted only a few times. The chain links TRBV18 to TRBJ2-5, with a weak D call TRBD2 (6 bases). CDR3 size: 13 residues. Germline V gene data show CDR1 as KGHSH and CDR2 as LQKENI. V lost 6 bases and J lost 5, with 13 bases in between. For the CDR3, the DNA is TGTGCCAGCTCCGACGGGGCGGGGGAGACCCAGTACTTC. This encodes CASSDGAGETQYF.

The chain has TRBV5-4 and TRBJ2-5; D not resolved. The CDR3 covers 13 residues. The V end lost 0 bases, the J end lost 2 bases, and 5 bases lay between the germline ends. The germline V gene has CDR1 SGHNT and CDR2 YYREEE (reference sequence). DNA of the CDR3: TGTGCCAGCAGCTTGGGGCCACAAGAGACCCAGTACTTC. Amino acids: CASSLGPQETQYF.

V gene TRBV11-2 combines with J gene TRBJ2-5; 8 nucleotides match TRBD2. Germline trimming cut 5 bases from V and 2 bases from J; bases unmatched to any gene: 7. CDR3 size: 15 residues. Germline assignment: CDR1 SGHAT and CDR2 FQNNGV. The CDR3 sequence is CASSPGGRKQETQYF. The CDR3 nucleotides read TGTGCCAGCAGCCCGGGGGGGAGGAAACAAGAGACCCAGTACTTC.

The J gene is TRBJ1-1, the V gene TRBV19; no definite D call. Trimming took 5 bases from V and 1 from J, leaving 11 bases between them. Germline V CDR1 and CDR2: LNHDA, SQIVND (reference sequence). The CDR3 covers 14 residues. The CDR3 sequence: CASSFRGRNTEAFF. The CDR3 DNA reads TGTGCCAGTAGTTTCCGAGGCCGGAACACTGAAGCTTTCTTT.

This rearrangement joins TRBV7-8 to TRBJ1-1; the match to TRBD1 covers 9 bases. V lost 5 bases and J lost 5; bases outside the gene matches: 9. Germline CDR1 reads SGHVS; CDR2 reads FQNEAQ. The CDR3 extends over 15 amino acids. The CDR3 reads CASSLTGTGRTEAFF. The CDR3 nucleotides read TGTGCCAGCAGCCTCACCGGGACAGGGAGGACTGAAGCTTTCTTT.

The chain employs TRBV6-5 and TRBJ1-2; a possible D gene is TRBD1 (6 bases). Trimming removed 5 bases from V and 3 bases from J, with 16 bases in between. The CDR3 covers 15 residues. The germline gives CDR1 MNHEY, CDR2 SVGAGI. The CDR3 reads CASSGVGGADYGYTF. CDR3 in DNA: TGTGCCAGCAGTGGCGTTGGGGGGGCTGACTATGGCTACACCTTC.

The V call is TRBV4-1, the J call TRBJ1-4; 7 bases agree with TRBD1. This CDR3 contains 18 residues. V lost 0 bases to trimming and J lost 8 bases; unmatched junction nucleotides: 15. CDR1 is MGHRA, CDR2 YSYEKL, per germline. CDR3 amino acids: CASSQEGGLPSRGEKLFF. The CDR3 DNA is TGCGCCAGCAGCCAAGAGGGCGGGCTGCCGTCCAGGGGGGAAAAACTGTTTTTT.

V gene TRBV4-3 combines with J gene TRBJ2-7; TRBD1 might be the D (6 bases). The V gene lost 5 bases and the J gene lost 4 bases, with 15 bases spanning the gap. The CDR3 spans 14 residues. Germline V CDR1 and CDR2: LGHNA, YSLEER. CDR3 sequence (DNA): TGCGCCAGCAGCTCGAACAGGGCCGGGTACGAGCAGTACTTC. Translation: CASSSNRAGYEQYF.

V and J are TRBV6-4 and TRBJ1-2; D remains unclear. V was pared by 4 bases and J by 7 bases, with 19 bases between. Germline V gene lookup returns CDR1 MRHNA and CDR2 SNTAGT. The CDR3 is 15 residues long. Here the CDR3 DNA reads TGTGCCAGCAGTGCCCCTTTTGCGGGGAGCGGTGGCTACACCTTC. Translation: CASSAPFAGSGGYTF.

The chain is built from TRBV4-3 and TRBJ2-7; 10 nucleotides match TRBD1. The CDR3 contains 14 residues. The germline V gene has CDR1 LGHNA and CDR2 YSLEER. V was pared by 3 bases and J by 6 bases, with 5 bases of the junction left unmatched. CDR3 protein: CASSQSGTGAEQYF. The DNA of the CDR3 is TGCGCCAGCAGCCAGTCCGGGACAGGGGCCGAGCAGTACTTC.

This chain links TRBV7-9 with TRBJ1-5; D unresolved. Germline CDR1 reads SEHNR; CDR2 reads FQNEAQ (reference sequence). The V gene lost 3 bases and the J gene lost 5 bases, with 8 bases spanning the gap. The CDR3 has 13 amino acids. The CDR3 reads CASSFSPHQPQHF. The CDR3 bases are TGTGCCAGCAGCTTTTCCCCTCATCAGCCCCAGCATTTT.

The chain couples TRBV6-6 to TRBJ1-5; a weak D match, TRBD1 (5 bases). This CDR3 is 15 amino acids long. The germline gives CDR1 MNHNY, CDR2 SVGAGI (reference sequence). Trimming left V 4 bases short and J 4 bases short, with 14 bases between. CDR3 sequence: CASSSIDSKNQPQHF. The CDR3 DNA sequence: TGTGCCAGCAGTTCAATTGACAGCAAAAATCAGCCCCAGCATTTT.

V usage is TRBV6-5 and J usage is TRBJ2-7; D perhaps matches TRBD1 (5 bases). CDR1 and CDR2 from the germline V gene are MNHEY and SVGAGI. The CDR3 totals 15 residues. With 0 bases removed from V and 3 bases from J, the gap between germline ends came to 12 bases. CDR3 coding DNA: TGTGCCAGCAGTTACTCTCTCGACAGCTTCTACGAGCAGTACTTC. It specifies CASSYSLDSFYEQYF.

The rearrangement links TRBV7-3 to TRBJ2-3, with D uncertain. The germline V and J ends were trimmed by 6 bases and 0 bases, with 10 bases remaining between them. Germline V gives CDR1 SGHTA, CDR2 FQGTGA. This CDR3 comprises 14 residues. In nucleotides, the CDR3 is TGTGCCAGCAGTGTAGACCCTAGCACAGATACGCAGTATTTT. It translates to CASSVDPSTDTQYF.

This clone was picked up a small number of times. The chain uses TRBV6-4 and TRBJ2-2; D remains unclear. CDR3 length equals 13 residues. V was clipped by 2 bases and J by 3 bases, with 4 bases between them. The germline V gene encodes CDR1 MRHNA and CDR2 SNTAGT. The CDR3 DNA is TGTGCCAGCAGTGACAGGGACACCGGGGAGCTGTTTTTT. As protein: CASSDRDTGELFF.

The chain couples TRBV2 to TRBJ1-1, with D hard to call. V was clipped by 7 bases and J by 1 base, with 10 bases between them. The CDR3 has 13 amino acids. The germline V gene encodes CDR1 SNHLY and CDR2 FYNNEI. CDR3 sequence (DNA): TGTGCCAGCACCCTTGGAGAGAACACTGAAGCTTTCTTT. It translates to CASTLGENTEAFF. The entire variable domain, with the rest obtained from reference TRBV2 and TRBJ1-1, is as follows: EPEVTQTPSHQVTQMGQEVILRCVPISNHLYFYWYRQILGQKVEFLVSFYNNEISEKSEIFDDQFSVERPDGSNFTLKIRSTKLEDSAMYFCASTLGENTEAFFGQGTRLTVV.

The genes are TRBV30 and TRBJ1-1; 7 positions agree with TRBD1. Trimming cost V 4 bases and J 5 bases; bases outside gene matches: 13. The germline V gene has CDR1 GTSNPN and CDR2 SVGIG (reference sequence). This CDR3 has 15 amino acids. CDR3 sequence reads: CAWNDLGGAGTEAFF. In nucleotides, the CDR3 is TGTGCCTGGAACGACTTAGGGGGCGCGGGTACTGAAGCTTTCTTT. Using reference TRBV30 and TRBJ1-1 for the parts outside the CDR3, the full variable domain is SQTIHQWPATLVQPVGSPLSLECTVEGTSNPNLYWYRQAAGRGLQLLFYSVGIGQISSEVPQNLSASRPQDRQFILSSKKLLLSDSGFYLCAWNDLGGAGTEAFFGQGTRLTVV.

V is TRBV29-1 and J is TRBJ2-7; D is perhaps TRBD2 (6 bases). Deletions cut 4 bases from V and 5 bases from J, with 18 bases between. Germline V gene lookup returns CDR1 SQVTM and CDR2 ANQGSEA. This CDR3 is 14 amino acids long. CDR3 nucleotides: TGCAGCGTTGGCCTCTCCACGGGGGAGGACGAGCAGTACTTC. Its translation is CSVGLSTGEDEQYF.

CDR3 coding DNA: TGTGCCAGCAGCCAGACGGCCCCTAGCGGAGGGGAGACCCAGTACTTC. Its translation: CASSQTAPSGGETQYF. The rearrangement joins TRBV14 to TRBJ2-5; TRBD2 agrees at 7 bases. Trimming took 3 bases from V and 5 from J; bases not matched to a gene: 12. The CDR3 is made up of 16 amino acids. Germline CDR1 reads SGHDN; CDR2 reads FVKESK.

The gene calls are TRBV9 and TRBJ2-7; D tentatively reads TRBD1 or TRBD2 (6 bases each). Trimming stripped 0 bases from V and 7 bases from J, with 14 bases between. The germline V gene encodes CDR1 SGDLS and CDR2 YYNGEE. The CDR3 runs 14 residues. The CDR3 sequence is CASSVEGEAKEQYF. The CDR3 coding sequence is TGTGCCAGCAGCGTAGAGGGGGAGGCGAAAGAGCAGTACTTC.

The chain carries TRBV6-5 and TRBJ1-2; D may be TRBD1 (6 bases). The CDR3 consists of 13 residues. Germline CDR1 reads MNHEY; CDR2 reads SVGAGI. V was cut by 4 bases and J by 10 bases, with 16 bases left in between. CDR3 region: CASSLLGGHDYTF. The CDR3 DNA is TGTGCCAGCAGTTTACTCGGGGGGCATGACTACACCTTC.

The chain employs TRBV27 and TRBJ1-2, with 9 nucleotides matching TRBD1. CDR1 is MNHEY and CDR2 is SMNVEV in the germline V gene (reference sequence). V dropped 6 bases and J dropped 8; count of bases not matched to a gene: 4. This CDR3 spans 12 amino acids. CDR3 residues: CASRQGAVGYTF. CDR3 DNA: TGTGCCAGCAGACAGGGGGCTGTAGGCTACACCTTC.